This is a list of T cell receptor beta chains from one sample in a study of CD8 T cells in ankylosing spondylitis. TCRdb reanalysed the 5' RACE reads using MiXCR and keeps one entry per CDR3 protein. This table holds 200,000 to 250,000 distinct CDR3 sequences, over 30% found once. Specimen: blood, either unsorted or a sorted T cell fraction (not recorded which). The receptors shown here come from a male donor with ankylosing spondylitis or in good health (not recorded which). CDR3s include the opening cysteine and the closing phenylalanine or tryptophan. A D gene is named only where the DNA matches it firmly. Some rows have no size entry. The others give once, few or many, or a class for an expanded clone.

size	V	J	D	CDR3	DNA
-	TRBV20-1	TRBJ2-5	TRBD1	CSATPPGQGGETQYF	TGCAGTGCAACACCACCGGGACAGGGTGGAGAGACCCAGTACTTC
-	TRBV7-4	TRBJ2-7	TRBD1	CAGGDRESSYEQYF	TGTGCCGGGGGAGACAGGGAGTCTTCTTACGAGCAGTACTTC
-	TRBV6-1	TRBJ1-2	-	CASSPMFGSNYGYTF	TGTGCCAGCTCTCCAATGTTTGGCAGTAACTATGGCTACACCTTC
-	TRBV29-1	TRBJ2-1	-	CSVLLSEQFF	TGCAGCGTCCTCCTGTCCGAGCAGTTCTTC
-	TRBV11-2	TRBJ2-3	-	CASSSILGGDLDTQYF	TGTGCCAGCAGCTCTATTCTTGGGGGTGACTTAGATACGCAGTATTTT
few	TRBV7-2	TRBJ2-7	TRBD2	CASSLVSGGVSYEQYF	TGTGCCAGCAGCTTAGTTAGCGGGGGGGTATCCTACGAGCAGTACTTC
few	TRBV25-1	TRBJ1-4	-	CASSDPGRDEKLFF	TGTGCCAGCAGTGACCCGGGACGGGATGAAAAACTGTTTTTT
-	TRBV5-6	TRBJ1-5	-	CASSLMDGGPQHF	TGTGCCAGCAGCTTGATGGACGGAGGTCCCCAGCATTTT
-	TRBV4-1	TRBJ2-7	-	CASSQDALGEQYF	TGCGCCAGCAGCCAAGATGCCCTGGGCGAGCAGTACTTC
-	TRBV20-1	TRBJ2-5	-	CSCGWETQYF	TGCAGTTGCGGGTGGGAGACCCAGTACTTC
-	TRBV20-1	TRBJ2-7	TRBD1	CSAPRTGGSEQYF	TGCAGTGCTCCTCGGACAGGGGGCAGCGAGCAGTACTTC
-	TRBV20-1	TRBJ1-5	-	CSARELGTGGQPQHF	TGCAGTGCTAGAGAACTTGGGACGGGAGGACAGCCCCAGCATTTT
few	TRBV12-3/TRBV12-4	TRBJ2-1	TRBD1	CASRRTGEYNEQFF	TGTGCCAGCCGAAGGACAGGGGAGTACAATGAGCAGTTCTTC
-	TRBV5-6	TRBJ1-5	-	CASSSQNQPQHF	TGTGCCAGCAGCTCCCAGAATCAGCCCCAGCATTTT
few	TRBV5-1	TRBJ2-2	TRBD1	CASSPGTGGNTGELFF	TGCGCCAGCAGCCCAGGGACAGGGGGAAACACCGGGGAGCTGTTTTTT
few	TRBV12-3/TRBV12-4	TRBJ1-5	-	CASSLAAGKNQPQHF	TGTGCCAGCAGTTTAGCGGCAGGGAAAAATCAGCCCCAGCATTTT
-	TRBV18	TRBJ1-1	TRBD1	CASSPWGQGLGTNTEAFF	TGTGCCAGCTCACCATGGGGACAGGGTCTCGGTACCAACACTGAAGCTTTCTTT
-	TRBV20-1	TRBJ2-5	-	CSARVRGLETQYF	TGCAGTGCTAGAGTTCGGGGTTTGGAGACCCAGTACTTC